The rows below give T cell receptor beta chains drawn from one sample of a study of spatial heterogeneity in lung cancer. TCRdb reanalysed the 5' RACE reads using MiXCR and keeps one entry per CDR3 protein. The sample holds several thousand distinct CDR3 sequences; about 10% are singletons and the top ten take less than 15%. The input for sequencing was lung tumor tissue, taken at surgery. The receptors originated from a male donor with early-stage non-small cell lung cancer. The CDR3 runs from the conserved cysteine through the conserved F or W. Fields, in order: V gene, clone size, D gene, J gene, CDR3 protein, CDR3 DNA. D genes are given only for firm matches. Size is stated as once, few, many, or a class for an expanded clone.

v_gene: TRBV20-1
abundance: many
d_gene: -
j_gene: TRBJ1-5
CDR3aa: CSARDSGSQPQHF
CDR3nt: TGCAGTGCTAGAGATTCAGGAAGTCAGCCCCAGCATTTT

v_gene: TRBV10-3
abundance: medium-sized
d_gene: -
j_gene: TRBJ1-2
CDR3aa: CAISDSAGEDGYTF
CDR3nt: TGTGCCATCAGTGATAGTGCAGGAGAAGATGGCTACACCTTC

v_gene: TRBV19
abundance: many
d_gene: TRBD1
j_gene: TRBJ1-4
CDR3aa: CASSVQGYTEKLFF
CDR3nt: TGTGCCAGTAGTGTACAGGGGTATACTGAAAAACTGTTTTTT

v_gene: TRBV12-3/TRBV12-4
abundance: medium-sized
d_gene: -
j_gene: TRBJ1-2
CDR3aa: CASSLKGIRYGYTF
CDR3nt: TGTGCCAGCAGTTTAAAGGGGATCCGCTATGGCTACACCTTC

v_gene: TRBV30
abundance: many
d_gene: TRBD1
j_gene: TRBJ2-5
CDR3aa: CAWSKTGVRETQYF
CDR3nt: TGTGCCTGGAGTAAAACAGGGGTCCGGGAGACCCAGTACTTC

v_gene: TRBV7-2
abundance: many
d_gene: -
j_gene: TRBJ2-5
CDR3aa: CASSLGKTQYF
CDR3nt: TGTGCCAGCAGCTTGGGAAAGACCCAGTACTTC

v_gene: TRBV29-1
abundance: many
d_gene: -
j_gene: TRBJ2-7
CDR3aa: CSVWTPGGHEQYF
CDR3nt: TGCAGCGTTTGGACACCCGGGGGGCACGAGCAGTACTTC

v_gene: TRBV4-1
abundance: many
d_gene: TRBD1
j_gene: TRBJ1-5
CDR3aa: CASSQVGQGNGQPQHF
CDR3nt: TGCGCCAGCAGCCAAGTGGGACAGGGAAACGGACAGCCCCAGCATTTT

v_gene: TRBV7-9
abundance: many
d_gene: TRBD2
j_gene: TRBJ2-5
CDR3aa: CASSKTSGETQYF
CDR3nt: TGTGCCAGCAGCAAGACTAGCGGTGAGACCCAGTACTTC

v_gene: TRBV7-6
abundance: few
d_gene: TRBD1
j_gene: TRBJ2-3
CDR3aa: CASSLGGQGTDTQYF
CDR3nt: TGTGCCAGCAGCCTCGGAGGACAGGGCACAGATACGCAGTATTTT

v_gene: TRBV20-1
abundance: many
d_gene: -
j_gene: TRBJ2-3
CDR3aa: CSASFSDTQYF
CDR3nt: TGCAGTGCTAGCTTTTCAGATACGCAGTATTTT

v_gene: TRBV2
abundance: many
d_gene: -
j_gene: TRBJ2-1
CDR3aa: CASEVFNEQFF
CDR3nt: TGTGCCAGCGAGGTCTTCAATGAGCAGTTCTTC